A single sample gave rise to the 6 T cell receptor beta chains below, sequenced in a study of PD-L1 blockade in urothelial cancer. Time point of the sample: peripheral blood 6 weeks after treatment start. Method: immunoSEQ multiplex PCR; TCRdb's copy keeps in-frame clones and lacks some. The table lists more than 95,000 clones, about 89% of them singletons, with more than 1.5% in the top ten. The sequences come from PBMCs, collected around atezolizumab (anti-PD-L1) treatment. These TCRs come from a man aged 55 to 70 with urothelial cancer.

The chain links TRBV2 to TRBJ2-7; maybe TRBD1 (6 bases). This CDR3 comprises 12 residues. The V and J ends lost 10 bases and 6 bases respectively, with 16 bases between them. Germline CDR1 and CDR2: SNHLY and FYNNEI. The CDR3 spells CATRGDGSEQYF. DNA for the CDR3: TGTGCCACCAGGGGCGACGGCTCCGAGCAGTACTTC.

The V and J genes are TRBV5-1 and TRBJ1-2, with D possibly being TRBD1 (6 bases). CDR1 and CDR2 from the germline V gene are SGHRS and YFSETQ. V was clipped by 5 bases and J by 2 bases, with 13 bases between them. The CDR3 totals 14 residues. In DNA form, the CDR3 reads TGCGCCAGCAGAACCGGGACACCCAACTATGGCTACACCTTC. Protein product: CASRTGTPNYGYTF.

This rearrangement joins TRBV7-9 to TRBJ2-1; D perhaps matches TRBD2 (5 bases). V lost 10 bases and J 3 bases, leaving 16 bases between the germline ends. Germline V gives CDR1 SEHNR, CDR2 FQNEAQ (reference sequence). The CDR3 consists of 14 residues. In DNA, the CDR3 is TGTGCCACCCAGGTGGGAGCAAACTACAATGAGCAGTTCTTC. Translation gives CATQVGANYNEQFF.

This chain joins TRBV25-1 and TRBJ1-4; 9 bases match TRBD1. Trimming removed 4 bases from V and 2 bases from J; junction bases left unmatched: 8. CDR1 and CDR2 (germline): MGHDK, SYGVNS. CDR3 length: 17 amino acids. CDR3: CASSGTRDRVTNEKLFF. The CDR3 region has the DNA TGTGCCAGCAGTGGTACCCGGGACAGGGTTACTAATGAAAAACTGTTTTTT.

This clone has just one count. This rearrangement joins TRBV7-9 to TRBJ1-2; TRBD1 might be the D (6 bases). Trimming removed 4 bases from V and 4 bases from J, with 16 bases in between. The germline CDR1 and CDR2 sequences are SEHNR and FQNEAQ (reference sequence). The length of the CDR3 is 15 residues. The CDR3 protein is CASSSPPGHRYGYTF. In nucleotides, the CDR3 is TGTGCCAGCAGCTCCCCCCCGGGACACCGCTATGGCTACACCTTC.

The chain carries TRBV7-3 and TRBJ2-3, with TRBD2 identical over 10 bases. Germline CDR1 and CDR2: SGHTA and FQGTGA. There are 16 residues in the CDR3. After removal of 4 bases from V and 3 bases from J, the junction contained 7 bases not matched to a gene. The CDR3 protein is CASSSVAGGSTDTQYF. Written as DNA, the CDR3 is TGTGCCAGCAGCTCCGTAGCGGGGGGTTCAACAGATACGCAGTATTTT.